This TCR beta chain was found in a study of spatial heterogeneity in lung cancer. On the study more broadly: TCR and UMI combinations that were unique each appeared, on average, more than ten times in raw reads.

The study's findings and limits: In blood, ubiquitous expanded tumor TCRs appeared more at resection than follow-up.

The study tagged each TCR cDNA molecule with a unique molecular identifier. TCRdb re-called the 5' RACE reads with MiXCR, one entry per CDR3 protein. The sample includes approximately 44,000 distinct CDR3 sequences, roughly 10% seen only once; the top ten take 42%. As regards this clonotype: What it binds is not known.

The time point: sample taken at primary tumor resection. The study sequenced unsorted whole RNA from tumor, nontumor lung or frozen PBMC. Untreated early-stage non-small cell lung cancer patients, 72 in total, were the donors. There are 12 residues in the CDR3. V gene TRBV21-1 combines with J gene TRBJ2-7. TRBV21-1 is tagged as a pseudogene. The TCR originated in a female donor with early-stage non-small cell lung cancer. The sequences come from PBMCs, collected at surgery. In DNA form, the CDR3 reads TGTGCCAGCATCGGGTCTGGCTGGGAGCAGTACTTC. Amino acids: CASIGSGWEQYF.